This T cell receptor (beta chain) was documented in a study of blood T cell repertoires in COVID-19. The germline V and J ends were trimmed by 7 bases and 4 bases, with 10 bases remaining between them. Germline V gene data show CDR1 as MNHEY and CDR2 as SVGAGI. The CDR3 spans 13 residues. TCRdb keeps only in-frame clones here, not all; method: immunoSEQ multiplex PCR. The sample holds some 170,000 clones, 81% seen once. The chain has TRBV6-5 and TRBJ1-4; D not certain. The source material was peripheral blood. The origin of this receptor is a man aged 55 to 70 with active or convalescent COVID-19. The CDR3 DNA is TGTGCCAGCACCAGACATTATAATGAAAAACTGTTTTTT. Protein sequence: CASTRHYNEKLFF.